This T cell receptor beta chain was identified in a study of blood T cell repertoires in COVID-19 (dated by TCRdb to the early 2020s). For the study in its entirety: Samples covering the acute and convalescent phases of COVID-19 were provided by collaborators in the United States, Italy and Spain. The prospective study material was composed of cDNA or gDNA derived from T cells, B-cell-depleted T cells, or PBMCs. Subjects who had been exposed to COVID-19, were actively infected with it, or had recovered from it provided the deeply sampled blood TCRbeta repertoires that made up the dataset. The repertoires were released in a freely available public database meant as a resource for research on the immune response to SARS-CoV-2. Samples were obtained from the ongoing ImmuneRACE study (first 160 participants) and from 950 to 1,500 subjects provided by 6 global collaborators. Nearly every sample came with metadata listing a de-identified subject ID, COVID-19 status, age in years and sex. Where HLA class I and class II types were available, the types were taken from metadata supplied by the sample provider, not from assay-based typing. Points the paper makes about the study in general: How much clinical and demographic metadata was included differed by source and by participant, and the metadata was provided uncurated.

Notes on this clone: Which antigen it targets is not known. No qualities accompany the bases; no much larger clone lies one base away.

TCRbeta CDR3 regions were amplified from genomic DNA by means of the immunoSEQ Assay, a bias-controlled multiplex PCR. The study's own analysis went as follows. Within the assay, amplification of reference gene primers was used to estimate how many nucleated cells each sample contained. To quantify the absolute abundance of each unique TCRbeta CDR3 rearrangement, sequence reads were collapsed and filtered. For each sample, productive Simpson clonality was calculated by taking the square root of Simpson's diversity index across productive rearrangements. TCRdb stores this immuneACCESS table with in-frame sequences only. Part of the clones is absent; in the studies checked, under half of the shortfall reflects unresolved V genes, and no reason is known for the rest. The V and J calls and clone size come from that table; D and trimming were worked out from the DNA. The sample contains some 270,000 clones, roughly 83% of them found a single time. Roughly 5.2% of the sample rests with the top ten.

Including cysteine and phenylalanine, the CDR3 has 15 amino acids. The kept DNA is CDR3 alone, 45 bases in frame from the first base. The germline V gene (reference sequence) yields MNHEY for CDR1 and SMNVEV for CDR2. V loses 2 bases of germline sequence and J loses 2 bases, and the interval between the two ends is 12 bases. At one collaborating source in Seattle, patients were enrolled during active infection and were followed longitudinally through the course of disease. Collaborating institutions collected whole blood in K2EDTA tubes following their own protocols. For TCRbeta analysis, collaborators shipped samples in one of three forms: frozen whole blood, isolated PBMCs, or DNA extracted from either of those sample types.

This receptor was taken from a woman older than 75 with COVID-19, enrolled during active disease. The chain links TRBV27 with TRBJ1-1; the D region possibly corresponds to TRBD1 (5 bases align). The sample taken for sequencing was peripheral blood. The CDR3 here reads CASSLRATANTEAFF. The nucleotide sequence is given as TGTGCCAGCAGTTTAAGAGCGACAGCTAACACTGAAGCTTTCTTT.